The clone carrying this TCR beta chain appeared many times. Its target is unknown. The sample comes from a study of T-cell reconstitution after alpha-beta-depleted transplantation in children. This CDR3 region has 11 residues. Per germline, CDR1 MNHEY and CDR2 SVGAGI. Trimming shortened V by 7 bases and J by 7 bases, and 8 bases separated the two germline ends. Study results and limitations: Surviving recipient T cells and thymic progenitors accounted for the high day-60 TCRbeta diversity observed in some patients. The authors attributed T-cell counts and diversity one year after transplant mostly to newly produced T cells.

It was with unique molecular identifiers that the TCRbeta library was prepared. TCRdb ran MiXCR on the PCR reads and lists one entry per CDR3 protein. Of approximately 190,000 distinct CDR3 sequences in the sample, just under 6.5% were seen once. The sample in question was PBMCs, obtained before TCRalphabeta/CD19-depleted stem cell transplant. The sequence was obtained from a girl less than two years old with combined immunodeficiency, due to receive a stem cell transplant. The rearrangement links TRBV6-5 to TRBJ2-1; D gene unclear. The CDR3 loop reads CASTALNEQFF. In DNA, the CDR3 is TGTGCCAGCACCGCTTTGAATGAGCAGTTCTTC.